The rows below give T cell receptor beta chains drawn from one sample of a study of Ad26.COV2.S vaccination and SARS-CoV-2 variants. The assay was immunoSEQ multiplex PCR, and TCRdb's table has in-frame clones only and misses some. The sample yields about 500,000 clones, 70% to 90% seen once. The input for sequencing was peripheral blood, taken in a trial of Ad26.COV2.S vaccine versus placebo. Every receptor here comes from a person aged 18-60 years who received the Ad26.COV2.S COVID-19 vaccine or a placebo. Both conserved end residues are part of each CDR3. The D gene is left open where the match is weak. Clone size is stated in some rows and not others, as once, few, many or a class when expanded.

v_gene	d_gene	j_gene	abundance	CDR3aa	CDR3nt
TRBV7-9	-	TRBJ2-3	-	CASSLAGGADTQYF	TGTGCCAGCAGCTTAGCAGGGGGTGCGGATACGCAGTATTTT
TRBV6-5	-	TRBJ1-1	few	CASSTEDIWSTEAFF	TGTGCCAGCAGCACGGAAGACATTTGGAGCACTGAAGCTTTCTTT
TRBV29-1	TRBD1	TRBJ1-2	-	CSVGTGRFLTF	TGCAGCGTTGGGACAGGGCGCTTTCTCACCTTC
TRBV18	-	TRBJ1-5	few	CASSPPDWNQPQHF	TGTGCCAGCTCACCACCGGACTGGAATCAGCCCCAGCATTTT
TRBV28	TRBD1	TRBJ1-4	once	CASSSGTVFEKLFF	TGTGCCAGCAGTTCAGGGACAGTTTTTGAAAAACTGTTTTTT
TRBV13	-	TRBJ2-7	-	CASSSYISYEQYF	TGTGCCAGCAGCTCATATATCTCCTACGAGCAGTACTTC
TRBV12-3/TRBV12-4	-	TRBJ1-5	once	CASSLLEDQPQHF	TGTGCCAGCAGTTTATTGGAAGATCAGCCCCAGCATTTT
TRBV7-6	TRBD1	TRBJ2-6	-	CASSKQGAMGANVLTF	TGTGCCAGCAGCAAACAGGGGGCAATGGGGGCCAACGTCCTGACTTTC
TRBV5-4	TRBD1	TRBJ2-6	-	CASSWDRVRSGANVLTF	TGTGCCAGCAGCTGGGACAGGGTCAGATCTGGGGCCAACGTCCTGACTTTC
TRBV5-1	-	TRBJ2-1	-	CASSSSATYNEQFF	TGCGCCAGCAGCTCTAGCGCAACCTACAATGAGCAGTTCTTC
TRBV5-4	TRBD1	TRBJ2-5	-	CASSPRGQGGEETQYF	TGTGCCAGCAGCCCAAGGGGACAGGGGGGAGAAGAGACCCAGTACTTC
TRBV21-1	-	TRBJ2-7	few	CATLMDRPLGNIPQYF	TGTGCCACCTTAATGGACAGGCCATTAGGTAATATCCCGCAGTACTTC
TRBV5-8	TRBD1	TRBJ1-2	-	CASSPGQGNYGYTF	TGTGCCAGCTCCCCGGGACAGGGGAACTATGGCTACACCTTC
TRBV28	-	TRBJ1-1	-	CASSSTLLNTEAFF	TGTGCCAGCAGTTCAACTTTATTGAACACTGAAGCTTTCTTT
TRBV7-9	-	TRBJ1-4	once	CASSSLGANVNEKLFF	TGTGCCAGCAGCTCTTTAGGGGCGAACGTTAATGAAAAACTGTTTTTT
TRBV28	-	TRBJ2-7	-	CASSPDGTYEQYF	TGTGCCAGCAGTCCCGACGGTACCTACGAGCAGTACTTC
TRBV7-2	-	TRBJ2-1	-	CASSVTAGYNEQFF	TGTGCCAGCAGCGTGACAGCTGGGTACAATGAGCAGTTCTTC
TRBV19	-	TRBJ1-6	once	CASTLGNSPLHF	TGTGCCAGTACTCTGGGTAATTCACCCCTCCACTTT
TRBV7-2	-	TRBJ1-2	-	CASSLSRQGYGYTF	TGTGCCAGCAGCTTAAGTCGGCAGGGCTATGGCTACACCTTC
TRBV2	TRBD2	TRBJ2-3	once	CATHPLAGATDTQYF	TGTGCCACGCACCCACTAGCGGGAGCGACAGATACGCAGTATTTT
TRBV7-8	TRBD1	TRBJ1-6	-	CASSLGGQGDKYIAGYNSPLHF	TGTGCCAGCAGCTTAGGGGGTCAGGGGGACAAATACATCGCAGGGTATAATTCACCCCTCCACTTT
TRBV14	-	TRBJ2-7	-	CASSPIDREYEQYF	TGTGCCAGCAGCCCCATCGACCGCGAATACGAGCAGTACTTC
TRBV24-1	-	TRBJ2-1	-	CATSKRMGYNEQFF	TGTGCCACCAGCAAGCGGATGGGCTACAATGAGCAGTTCTTC
TRBV5-6	-	TRBJ1-6	-	CASSWSGQPRTSPLHF	TGTGCCAGCAGTTGGTCTGGGCAGCCAAGAACTTCACCCCTCCACTTT
TRBV7-6	TRBD2	TRBJ2-2	-	CASSLGLAGGGTGELFF	TGTGCCAGCAGCCTGGGACTAGCGGGAGGAGGGACCGGGGAGCTGTTTTTT
TRBV5-1	TRBD2	TRBJ2-1	-	CASSHKIGRTSGSYNEQFF	TGCGCCAGCAGCCATAAGATTGGACGGACTAGCGGATCCTACAATGAGCAGTTCTTC
TRBV5-1	-	TRBJ1-2	-	CASSLGPGDPYGYTF	TGCGCCAGCAGCTTGGGTCCGGGGGACCCCTATGGCTACACCTTC
TRBV24-1	-	TRBJ2-2	-	CATSDPSGELFF	TGTGCCACCAGTGATCCCTCAGGGGAGCTGTTTTTT
TRBV6-7	-	TRBJ1-1	-	CASSYPVGQGFYLTEAFF	TGTGCCAGCAGTTACCCCGTGGGGCAGGGTTTTTATTTGACTGAAGCTTTCTTT
TRBV7-9	-	TRBJ2-6	-	CASSEFSGRPGANVLTF	TGTGCCAGCAGCGAATTTAGCGGCCGTCCTGGGGCCAACGTCCTGACTTTC
TRBV27	TRBD2	TRBJ2-7	-	CASSFVAGGRYEQYF	TGTGCCAGCAGTTTTGTAGCGGGAGGGAGGTACGAGCAGTACTTC
TRBV28	-	TRBJ1-6	-	CASSDPGGGGSPLHF	TGTGCCAGCAGCGACCCGGGGGGTGGAGGTTCACCCCTCCACTTT
TRBV19	-	TRBJ2-2	few	CASSKTANTGELFF	TGTGCCAGTAGTAAGACAGCTAACACCGGGGAGCTGTTTTTT
TRBV27	-	TRBJ2-1	-	CASSLGYNEQFF	TGTGCCAGCAGTTTGGGATACAATGAGCAGTTCTTC
TRBV7-9	-	TRBJ1-4	-	CASCVAGANEKLFF	TGTGCCAGCTGTGTGGCTGGGGCTAATGAAAAACTGTTTTTT
TRBV2	-	TRBJ1-1	-	CASSGGEAFF	TGTGCCAGCAGTGGTGGGGAAGCTTTCTTT
TRBV18	-	TRBJ1-1	-	CASSPLQSRWNTEAFF	TGTGCCAGCTCACCACTTCAAAGTAGATGGAACACTGAAGCTTTCTTT
TRBV19	-	TRBJ2-3	-	CASSTGSLQDTQYF	TGTGCCAGTAGTACCGGGAGCCTCCAAGATACGCAGTATTTT
TRBV2	-	TRBJ2-2	-	CASSEARAGELFF	TGTGCCAGCAGTGAAGCGAGGGCCGGGGAGCTGTTTTTT
TRBV24-1	-	TRBJ2-7	-	CATSDIAGRQYF	TGTGCCACCAGTGATATCGCAGGGAGACAGTACTTC
TRBV6-5	-	TRBJ2-6	-	CASSYWGSGANVLTF	TGTGCCAGCAGTTATTGGGGCTCTGGGGCCAACGTCCTGACTTTC
TRBV7-8	TRBD1	TRBJ1-5	-	CASSSQGAINQPQHF	TGTGCCAGCAGCTCGCAGGGGGCGATTAATCAGCCCCAGCATTTT
TRBV3-1/TRBV3-2	-	TRBJ1-4	-	CASSFRASTTNEKLFF	TGTGCCAGCAGCTTCAGGGCCTCTACAACTAATGAAAAACTGTTTTTT
TRBV20-1	-	TRBJ2-5	-	CSAIGDQTQYF	TGCAGTGCTATTGGGGACCAGACCCAGTACTTC
TRBV11-2	-	TRBJ2-7	-	CASRHGLGDEQYF	TGTGCCAGCAGACATGGGCTGGGGGACGAGCAGTACTTC
TRBV29-1	-	TRBJ1-1	many	CSVIQGKGTEAFF	TGCAGCGTTATTCAGGGGAAAGGGACTGAAGCTTTCTTT
TRBV6-2/TRBV6-3	-	TRBJ2-6	-	CASSNNQGSGANVLTF	TGTGCCAGCAGCAATAATCAGGGCTCTGGGGCCAACGTCCTGACTTTC
TRBV5-3	TRBD2	TRBJ2-7	few	CARSKTSGIFYEQYF	TGTGCCAGAAGCAAGACTAGCGGAATATTCTACGAGCAGTACTTC
TRBV4-1	TRBD2	TRBJ2-2	-	CASSQERGGPTGELFF	TGCGCCAGCAGCCAAGAGCGCGGGGGGCCCACCGGGGAGCTGTTTTTT
TRBV7-3	TRBD2	TRBJ2-3	-	CASSPTFLAGGITDTQYF	TGTGCCAGCAGCCCAACTTTCCTGGCGGGGGGGATCACAGATACGCAGTATTTT
TRBV5-1	-	TRBJ2-7	-	CASSLGYEQYF	TGCGCCAGCAGCTTGGGCTACGAGCAGTACTTC
TRBV16	-	TRBJ1-5	-	CASSQQGKQPQHF	TGTGCCAGCAGCCAACAGGGGAAGCAGCCCCAGCATTTT
TRBV4-2	TRBD2	TRBJ2-3	-	CASSRTSGGPYTDTQYF	TGTGCCAGCAGCCGGACTAGCGGGGGCCCTTACACAGATACGCAGTATTTT